The clone carrying this TCR beta chain was detected once. The antigen remains undetermined. TCRdb keeps only in-frame clones here, not all; method: immunoSEQ multiplex PCR. The table has roughly 350,000 clones, around 89% seen once. Per the germline V gene, CDR1 is MDHEN and CDR2 is SYDVKM. The CDR3 is made up of 17 amino acids. V lost 1 base and J lost 1; bases outside the gene matches: 5. The record originates from a study of Ad26.COV2.S vaccination and SARS-CoV-2 variants. Study details: Ad26.COV2.S given intramuscularly, once or twice 56 days apart.

Stated treatment: roughly 20 received Ad26.COV2.S at low or high dose, single or two shots; 5 received placebo; per-sample allocation not given. Sampling was performed 63 days after the first vaccine or placebo injection. Findings and limits, study-wide: The placebo group had lower spike-specific TCR breadth than the vaccine recipients did.

The V call is TRBV28, the J call TRBJ2-1; TRBD2 agrees at 9 bases. This material consisted of peripheral blood, taken in a trial of Ad26.COV2.S vaccine versus placebo. This receptor was identified in a person between 18 and 60 years old who received the Ad26.COV2.S COVID-19 vaccine or a placebo. CDR3 sequence (DNA): TGTGCCAGCAGTTTATATTGGCGGGGGGGTTCCTACAATGAGCAGTTCTTC. Translating gives CASSLYWRGGSYNEQFF.